A single sample gave rise to the 21 T cell receptor beta chains below, sequenced in a study of T cell responses to AZD1222 COVID-19 vaccine. Using immunoSEQ multiplex PCR, the repertoire was profiled, and TCRdb retains in-frame clones only, with some absent. The profile covers 150,000 or so clones, with around 85% appearing a single time and over 6% taken by the ten largest. The sample here was peripheral blood, taken after recovery from COVID-19. Every receptor here comes from an adult who had recovered from COVID-19.

This clone is a singleton in its sample. This chain connects TRBV29-1 to TRBJ2-2; the D call may be TRBD1 or TRBD2 (5 bases each). The V end was cut by 4 bases, the J end by 2 bases, with 8 bases between. The germline V gene has CDR1 SQVTM and CDR2 ANQGSEA. This CDR3 comprises 13 residues. This chain's CDR3 is CSVAGTNTGELFF. In DNA form, the CDR3 reads TGCAGCGTTGCCGGGACCAACACCGGGGAGCTGTTTTTT.

V usage is TRBV13 and J usage is TRBJ2-3, with 8 bases fitting TRBD2. V shed 4 bases and J 6 bases; nucleotides not matched to a gene: 6. CDR1 is PRHDT and CDR2 is FYEKMQ in the germline V gene (reference sequence). The CDR3 length is 14 residues. The CDR3 loop is CASSSSGGVDTQYF. The CDR3 DNA follows: TGTGCCAGCAGCTCCTCGGGGGGGGTCGATACGCAGTATTTT.

This clone was counted a few times. V and J are TRBV19 and TRBJ1-2; D might be TRBD1 (6 bases). The germline gives CDR1 LNHDA, CDR2 SQIVND (reference sequence). Trimming left V 7 bases short and J 8 bases short, with 11 bases between. The CDR3 totals 11 residues. For the CDR3, the DNA is TGTGCCAGTATGTGGGGGCGAGGCTACACCTTC. Translating it yields CASMWGRGYTF.

This clone was counted a single time. The chain links TRBV9 to TRBJ1-2; 9 nucleotides line up with TRBD1. Germline values: CDR1 SGDLS, CDR2 YYNGEE. This CDR3 is 12 amino acids long. V was clipped by 3 bases and J by 6 bases; unmatched bases: 0. CDR3 residues: CASSDRGHGYTF. The CDR3 region has the DNA TGTGCCAGCAGCGACAGGGGGCATGGCTACACCTTC.

The sample holds one count of this clone. At one end, the junction sequence differs from germline, possibly due to a read error. V is TRBV5-4 and J is TRBJ2-5, with D unresolved. This CDR3 is 11 amino acids long. Per germline, CDR1 SGHNT and CDR2 YYREEE (reference sequence). CDR3 region: CASRLGETQYF. The CDR3 bases are TGTGCCAGCAGATTGGGTGAGACCCAGTACTTC.

The rearrangement joins TRBV4-2 to TRBJ2-1; 14 nucleotides agree with TRBD2. The CDR3 loop spans 17 amino acids. J lost 9 bases, V lost 1 base, and 8 bases had no gene match. Germline V gene sequence: CDR1 LGHNA, CDR2 YNFKEQ. CDR3 in DNA: TGTGCCAGCAGCCAAGGGTTGACTAGCGGGGGGGCAACTGAGCAGTTCTTC. Translation gives CASSQGLTSGGATEQFF.

The chain combines TRBV5-1 with TRBJ1-1; TRBD1 is a possible D gene (6 bases). V lost 0 bases to trimming and J lost 2 bases, with 11 bases between them. Germline V gene sequence: CDR1 SGHRS, CDR2 YFSETQ. This CDR3 comprises 15 residues. CDR3 protein: CASSLAHRVNTEAFF. In DNA, the CDR3 is TGCGCCAGCAGCTTGGCACACAGGGTTAACACTGAAGCTTTCTTT.

The V call is TRBV15, the J call TRBJ1-4; no definite D call. The V and J ends lost 1 base and 4 bases respectively, with 13 bases between them. In germline, CDR1 is LNHNV, CDR2 YYDKDF (reference sequence). The CDR3 spans 16 residues. CDR3 region: CATSRVSQPSNEKLFF. The CDR3 coding sequence is TGTGCCACCAGCAGAGTTTCACAGCCTAGTAATGAAAAACTGTTTTTT.

This chain links TRBV6-2 or TRBV6-3 with TRBJ2-3, with 10 bases aligning to TRBD2. J gave up 4 bases and V 5 bases, and 6 bases lay outside the gene matches. Germline CDR1 is MNHEY and CDR2 is SVGEGT. The CDR3 runs 15 residues. The CDR3 DNA reads TGTGCCAGCAGTCCCCTAGCGGGAGTCCCAGATACGCAGTATTTT. Residues: CASSPLAGVPDTQYF.

The chain joins TRBV6-5 to TRBJ2-3; no clear D gene. Trimming stripped 6 bases from V and 2 bases from J, with 9 bases between. The CDR3 is 13 residues long. Germline V gives CDR1 MNHEY, CDR2 SVGAGI. In DNA, the CDR3 is TGTGCCAGCAGCTTTATCGACACAGATACGCAGTATTTT. This translates into CASSFIDTDTQYF.

This rearrangement joins TRBV5-4 to TRBJ1-2; D perhaps matches TRBD1 (6 bases). The V and J ends lost 3 bases and 6 bases respectively, with 18 bases between them. The CDR3 is made up of 15 amino acids. Germline V CDR1 and CDR2: SGHNT, YYREEE (reference sequence). DNA of the CDR3: TGTGCCAGCAGCTCGGGACAAGCATGGGAGAATGGCTACACCTTC. The encoded protein is CASSSGQAWENGYTF.

This chain joins TRBV5-1 and TRBJ2-5, with 7 bases matching TRBD2. This CDR3 has 13 residues. The ends lost 1 base at V and 5 bases at J; junction bases unmatched: 2. CDR1 is SGHRS and CDR2 is YFSETQ in the germline V gene. In nucleotides, the CDR3 is TGCGCCAGCAGCTTGAGCGGGGACGAGACCCAGTACTTC. It encodes CASSLSGDETQYF.

The chain joins TRBV7-2 to TRBJ2-7; either TRBD1 or TRBD2 may supply D (6 bases each). The V gene's germline CDR1 is SGHTA and CDR2 FQGNSA. The CDR3 is made up of 13 amino acids. Between the trimmed V and J ends, which lost 2 bases and 3 bases, there was a span of 8 bases. The CDR3 nucleotides read TGTGCCAGCAGCTTAAGGGGGGTCTACGAGCAGTACTTC. It encodes CASSLRGVYEQYF.

This chain uses TRBV19 with TRBJ1-1; 7 positions match TRBD1. The germline V gene encodes CDR1 LNHDA and CDR2 SQIVND (reference sequence). Trimming removed 10 bases from V and 6 bases from J; junction bases left unmatched: 11. The CDR3 sequence is 13 residues long. CDR3 nucleotides: TGTGCCACGACCGGGCAGGGGGGCGCTGAAGCTTTCTTT. Translation gives CATTGQGGAEAFF.

The chain is built from TRBV5-1 and TRBJ2-3; tentative D call: TRBD2 (6 bases). CDR3 length equals 16 residues. Germline CDR1 reads SGHRS; CDR2 reads YFSETQ. Trimming shortened V by 3 bases and J by 1 base, and 15 bases separated the two germline ends. CDR3 residues: CASSSGLRLGTDTQYF. The CDR3 nucleotides are TGCGCCAGCAGCTCGGGACTCAGATTGGGCACAGATACGCAGTATTTT.

This chain joins TRBV5-4 and TRBJ2-1; possibly TRBD1 for D (7 bases). Per the germline V gene, CDR1 is SGHNT and CDR2 is YYREEE (reference sequence). This CDR3 comprises 15 residues. V lost 4 bases and J 5 bases, leaving 16 bases between the germline ends. The CDR3 region has the DNA TGTGCCAGCAGCAAGGGCGGGACAGCCAACAATGAGCAGTTCTTC. Translating gives CASSKGGTANNEQFF.

The chain employs TRBV27 and TRBJ1-1; 7 nucleotides align to TRBD1. Germline lookup yields CDR1 MNHEY and CDR2 SMNVEV (reference sequence). The CDR3 extends over 15 amino acids. V shed 6 bases, J shed 2 bases, and the junction held 9 bases outside the gene matches. CDR3 in DNA: TGTGCCAGCAGCTTGGTGGGACAGCTTAACACTGAAGCTTTCTTT. The encoded protein is CASSLVGQLNTEAFF.

The rearrangement links TRBV5-1 to TRBJ2-3; 8 bases are shared with TRBD1. V was clipped by 4 bases and J by 2 bases; unmatched bases: 6. The CDR3 is made up of 15 amino acids. The germline CDR1 and CDR2 sequences are SGHRS and YFSETQ. The chain's CDR3 is CASSTGGTATDTQYF. Written as DNA, the CDR3 is TGCGCCAGCAGCACAGGGGGGACAGCCACAGATACGCAGTATTTT.

The chain uses TRBV5-1 and TRBJ1-3, with 7 bases lining up with TRBD1. Trimming took 2 bases from V and 0 from J; bases not matched to a gene: 5. The V gene's germline CDR1 is SGHRS and CDR2 YFSETQ. The CDR3 extends over 16 amino acids. CDR3 sequence reads: CASSLYGTDSGNTIYF. The CDR3 DNA reads TGCGCCAGCAGCTTATATGGGACAGACTCTGGAAACACCATATATTTT. Combining the CDR3 with reference TRBV5-1 and TRBJ1-3 gives the whole variable domain KAGVTQTPRYLIKTRGQQVTLSCSPISGHRSVSWYQQTPGQGLQFLFEYFSETQRNKGNFPGRFSGRQFSNSRSEMNVSTLELGDSALYLCASSLYGTDSGNTIYFGEGSWLTVV.

The table lists this clone with a count of one. The chain has TRBV7-9 and TRBJ2-5; no firm D call. The germline CDR1 and CDR2 sequences are SEHNR and FQNEAQ (reference sequence). V gave up 0 bases and J gave up 4 bases, with 12 bases separating them. The CDR3 runs 15 residues. The CDR3 DNA is TGTGCCAGCAGCTTAGCCCCCTCCCCGGGAGAGACCCAGTACTTC. Amino acids: CASSLAPSPGETQYF.

This chain links TRBV28 with TRBJ1-6; 7 bases agree with TRBD1. V lost 9 bases and J lost 7; bases outside the gene matches: 6. The CDR3 has 13 amino acids. CDR1 MDHEN and CDR2 SYDVKM come from the germline V gene. The CDR3 is CASQGGGNSPLHF. The DNA of the CDR3 is TGTGCCAGTCAGGGGGGTGGAAATTCACCCCTCCACTTT.